Listed below are T cell receptor beta chains from one sample, sequenced in a study of CD8 T cells in Susac syndrome. TCRdb re-analysed the immunoSEQ multiplex PCR reads in MiXCR, keeping a single row per CDR3 protein. The repertoire has 84,000 or so distinct CDR3 sequences, 85% to 95% of them found once; the top ten carry under 0.5%. The material sequenced was CD8+ T cells from PBMCs. Receptors originate from a human donor with Susac syndrome. Both conserved end residues are part of each CDR3. Size values are once, few and many counts, or a class for expanded clones, and some rows have none.

TRBJ2-3	NA	TRBV5-6	CASSLGTSGRARDTQYF
TRBJ2-7	NA	TRBV11-2	CASSLSPPGTGGNEQYF
TRBJ2-5	once	TRBV9	CASSVDGGDVETQYF
TRBJ2-2	NA	TRBV5-6	CASSPIAGSNTGELFF
TRBJ2-7	once	TRBV7-9	CASSTGQVEQYF
TRBJ2-2	once	TRBV10-3	CAISRETGELFF
TRBJ2-5	NA	TRBV2	CASSVSSSGDQETQYF
TRBJ2-1	NA	TRBV7-6	CASSLVEREYHNEQFF
TRBJ1-1	NA	TRBV5-6	CASSTGTEVSEAFF
TRBJ1-4	NA	TRBV27	CASSGGLREKLFF
TRBJ2-7	NA	TRBV7-6	CASSPGQGFYEQYF
TRBJ2-1	NA	TRBV7-2	CASSFEASGVISYNEQFF
TRBJ2-7	NA	TRBV19	CASSSRTGGRYEQYF
TRBJ2-7	NA	TRBV20-1	CSASGERNYEQYF
TRBJ2-5	NA	TRBV7-2	CASSLVGGETQYF